The TCR beta chain under discussion was sequenced for a study of cytomegalovirus exposure and HLA in healthy donors. PCR employed 60 Vbeta and 13 Jbeta primers. Using immunoSEQ multiplex PCR, the repertoire was profiled, and TCRdb retains in-frame clones only, with some absent. The sample lists 100,000 to 120,000 clones; about three quarters were seen once. Study conclusions and caveats: For cytomegalovirus status, the classifier reportedly gave diagnoses with high specificity and sensitivity. In vitro data verified a few CMV-associated chains as specific for CMV antigens. Association of a missense DCLRE1C variant with TCR beta V- and J-gene trimming was reported in a later analysis.

About this clone: Antigen specificity is unknown.

Germline V gene lookup returns CDR1 SGHRS and CDR2 YFSETQ. The length of the CDR3 is 17 residues. V lost 2 bases to trimming and J lost 4 bases; unmatched junction nucleotides: 15. This sequence joins TRBV5-1 and TRBJ2-7, with TRBD2 identical over 7 bases. The sequenced sample was PBMCs. This TCR derives from a woman aged 55-75 years in good health and CMV-seropositive. CDR3 nucleotide sequence: TGCGCCAGCAGCTTACGTAATGTTGGGACTATACCATACGAGCAGTACTTC. Its protein is CASSLRNVGTIPYEQYF.